One and the same sample provided the 18 T cell receptor beta chains below, sequenced in a study of blood T cell repertoires in COVID-19. The repertoire was sequenced with immunoSEQ multiplex PCR; TCRdb's copy has only in-frame clones and lacks some. The sample records roughly 80,000 clones, about four fifths being singletons. Sequencing was carried out using peripheral blood. The receptor set was obtained from a human donor in a cohort sampled during active COVID-19.

The rearrangement uses TRBV19 and TRBJ2-3; TRBD1 might be the D (6 bases). The V gene's germline CDR1 is LNHDA and CDR2 SQIVND (reference sequence). This CDR3 has 14 amino acids. V lost 9 bases and J 10 bases, leaving 23 bases between the germline ends. This CDR3 is CASLASYGGDSQYF. The CDR3, as DNA: TGTGCCAGCCTGGCTTCCTATGGGGGCGATTCGCAGTATTTT.

The CDR3 nucleotides read TGTGCCAGCAGTGGGGACGGGAGGGGCTTTACCTATGGCTACACCTTC. Its protein is CASSGDGRGFTYGYTF. The chain couples TRBV2 to TRBJ1-2; weak D call: TRBD1 (5 bases). This CDR3 has 16 amino acids. The germline CDR1 and CDR2 sequences are SNHLY and FYNNEI. V was cut by 4 bases and J by 4 bases, with 19 bases left in between. Using reference TRBV2 and TRBJ1-2 for the parts outside the CDR3, the full variable domain is EPEVTQTPSHQVTQMGQEVILRCVPISNHLYFYWYRQILGQKVEFLVSFYNNEISEKSEIFDDQFSVERPDGSNFTLKIRSTKLEDSAMYFCASSGDGRGFTYGYTFGSGTRLTVV.

The rearrangement uses TRBV12-3 or TRBV12-4 and TRBJ1-1; unclear D gene. This CDR3 comprises 11 residues. V gave up 8 bases and J gave up 8 bases, with 12 bases separating them. CDR3 sequence (DNA): TGTGCCAGCGCCGCGGGTGCCGAAGCTTTCTTT. Its protein is CASAAGAEAFF.

The chain employs TRBV27 and TRBJ2-7, with 7 bases fitting TRBD1. After removal of 6 bases from V and 3 bases from J, the junction contained 14 bases not matched to a gene. Germline V gene sequence: CDR1 MNHEY, CDR2 SMNVEV (reference sequence). This CDR3 spans 16 amino acids. The CDR3 loop reads CASRTPTRDRSYEQYF. The CDR3 DNA is TGTGCCAGCAGGACTCCTACCCGGGACAGAAGCTACGAGCAGTACTTC.

The chain couples TRBV18 to TRBJ1-6, with D perhaps matching TRBD1 (5 bases). V was cut by 2 bases and J by 6 bases, with 8 bases left in between. CDR1 is KGHSH, CDR2 LQKENI, per germline. The CDR3 consists of 14 residues. CDR3 in amino acids: CASSPGAGNSPLHF. CDR3 DNA sequence: TGTGCCAGCTCACCAGGGGCTGGTAATTCACCCCTCCACTTT.

This chain uses TRBV28 with TRBJ1-5; the D gene is possibly TRBD1 (5 bases). This CDR3 comprises 16 residues. Germline CDR1 reads MDHEN; CDR2 reads SYDVKM. V was trimmed by 6 bases and J by 2 bases, leaving 17 bases between them. The CDR3 loop is CASRDQGGERNQPQHF. For the CDR3, the DNA is TGTGCCAGCAGGGATCAGGGTGGAGAACGCAATCAGCCCCAGCATTTT.

The rearrangement uses TRBV2 and TRBJ1-2; D remains ambiguous. Trimming pared 6 bases from V and 2 bases from J, leaving 7 bases between. The CDR3 covers 12 residues. Looked up from germline, CDR1 is SNHLY and CDR2 is FYNNEI. The CDR3 reads CASRGQNYGYTF. The CDR3 DNA is TGTGCCAGCAGGGGCCAGAACTATGGCTACACCTTC.

This chain uses TRBV3-1 (or the pseudogene TRBV3-2) with TRBJ1-5; D is unresolved. V was cut by 6 bases and J by 4 bases, with 7 bases left in between. CDR3 length equals 12 residues. Germline assignment: CDR1 LGHDT and CDR2 YNNKEL (reference sequence). CDR3 sequence reads: CASRPENQPQHF. CDR3 sequence (DNA): TGTGCCAGCAGGCCTGAGAATCAGCCCCAGCATTTT.

The gene calls are TRBV6-6 and TRBJ1-2; 8 bases map to TRBD1. Germline lookup yields CDR1 MNHNY and CDR2 SVGAGI (reference sequence). CDR3 length equals 13 residues. The V and J ends lost 6 bases and 7 bases, in that order; junction bases with no gene match: 7. Here the CDR3 DNA reads TGTGCCAGCAGGGGCAGGGGGCCGCCTGGCTACACCTTC. It codes for CASRGRGPPGYTF.

This clone was found once. V usage is TRBV6-5 and J usage is TRBJ2-7, with TRBD2 matching over 7 bases. Trimming cost V 10 bases and J 0 bases; bases outside gene matches: 12. Per the germline V gene, CDR1 is MNHEY and CDR2 is SVGAGI. The CDR3 consists of 15 residues. The CDR3 loop is CATTLTGGSSYEQYF. The CDR3 nucleotides are TGTGCCACTACGCTAACGGGGGGAAGCTCCTACGAGCAGTACTTC.

This chain joins TRBV5-5 and TRBJ2-3; maybe TRBD2 (5 bases). With 3 bases removed from V and 0 bases from J, the gap between germline ends came to 11 bases. Germline loops: CDR1 SGHKS, CDR2 YYEKEE (reference sequence). The CDR3 is 15 residues long. CDR3 nucleotides: TGTGCCAGCAGCTGGGGAGCTGGGAGCACAGATACGCAGTATTTT. Translation: CASSWGAGSTDTQYF. Full variable domain (missing parts from reference TRBV5-5 and TRBJ2-3): DAGVTQSPTHLIKTRGQQVTLRCSPISGHKSVSWYQQVLGQGPQFIFQYYEKEERGRGNFPDRFSARQFPNYSSELNVNALLLGDSALYLCASSWGAGSTDTQYFGPGTRLTVL.

The rearrangement links TRBV11-3 to TRBJ2-3, with D possibly being TRBD2 (5 bases). The CDR3 runs to 17 residues. CDR1 and CDR2 (germline): SGHNT, YENEEA. V was trimmed by 1 base and J by 1 base, leaving 15 bases between them. Written as DNA, the CDR3 is TGTGCCAGCAGCTTAGGTCTCGGCCTCGGGGGCACAGATACGCAGTATTTT. Amino acid sequence: CASSLGLGLGGTDTQYF.

The V call is TRBV28, the J call TRBJ1-1; 9 nucleotides agree with TRBD1. Germline loops: CDR1 MDHEN, CDR2 SYDVKM. Trimming took 2 bases from V and 5 from J; bases not matched to a gene: 6. This CDR3 comprises 15 residues. CDR3 coding DNA: TGTGCCAGCAGTTTAACCGGGACAGGGAGGACTGAAGCTTTCTTT. Encoded protein: CASSLTGTGRTEAFF.

This chain joins TRBV28 and TRBJ2-7; 9 nucleotides line up with TRBD2. The CDR3 is made up of 16 amino acids. CDR1 MDHEN and CDR2 SYDVKM come from the germline V gene. V shed 1 base, J shed 7 bases, and the junction held 11 bases outside the gene matches. In DNA, the CDR3 is TGTGCCAGCAGTTTATCTTTGGCTAGCGGGGTTCGAGAGCAGTACTTC. Amino acids: CASSLSLASGVREQYF.

The gene calls are TRBV7-2 and TRBJ1-2, with 7 bases fitting TRBD1. CDR3 length equals 15 residues. CDR1 is SGHTA and CDR2 is FQGNSA in the germline V gene. V gave up 5 bases and J gave up 4 bases; unmatched junction bases: 10. CDR3 sequence reads: CASSLGTAQIYGYTF. CDR3 coding DNA: TGTGCCAGCAGCCTGGGGACAGCTCAAATCTATGGCTACACCTTC.

The chain combines TRBV3-1 (or the pseudogene TRBV3-2) with TRBJ1-6; 7 bases line up with TRBD1. The CDR3 contains 12 residues. With 3 bases clipped from V and 14 bases from J, the junction kept 4 bases outside the gene matches. Germline V lookup: CDR1 LGHDT, CDR2 YNNKEL (reference sequence). The CDR3 sequence: CASSQAGQALHF. The CDR3 nucleotides are TGTGCCAGCAGCCAGGCAGGACAGGCCCTCCACTTT.

J is TRBJ2-1 and V is TRBV6-6; D gene unclear. The CDR3 runs to 10 residues. CDR1 is MNHNY and CDR2 is SVGAGI in the germline V gene (reference sequence). The V end lost 2 bases, the J end lost 15 bases, and 8 bases lay between the germline ends. CDR3 in amino acids: CASSYPLSFF. CDR3 nucleotide sequence: TGTGCCAGCAGTTACCCTTTGTCGTTCTTC.

By sample share, this clone is medium-sized. The chain recombines TRBV20-1 with TRBJ1-1; D remains ambiguous. The CDR3 is made up of 12 amino acids. V was trimmed by 3 bases and J by 4 bases, leaving 9 bases between them. Per germline, CDR1 DFQATT and CDR2 SNEGSKA (reference sequence). CDR3 coding DNA: TGCAGTGCTAGTCCCCGGGGCACTGAAGCTTTCTTT. Its protein is CSASPRGTEAFF.